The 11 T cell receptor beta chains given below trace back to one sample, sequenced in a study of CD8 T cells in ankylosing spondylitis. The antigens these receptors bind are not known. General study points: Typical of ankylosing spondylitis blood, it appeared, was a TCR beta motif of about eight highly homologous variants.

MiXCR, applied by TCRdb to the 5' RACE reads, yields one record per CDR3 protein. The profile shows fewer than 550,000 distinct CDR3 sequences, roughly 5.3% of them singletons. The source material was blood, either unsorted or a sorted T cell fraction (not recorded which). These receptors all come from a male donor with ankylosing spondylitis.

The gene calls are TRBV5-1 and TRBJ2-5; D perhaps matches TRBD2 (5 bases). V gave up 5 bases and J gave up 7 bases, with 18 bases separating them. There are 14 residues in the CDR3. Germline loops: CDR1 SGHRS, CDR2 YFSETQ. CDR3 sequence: CASRPGEGERTQYF. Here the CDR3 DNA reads TGCGCCAGCAGGCCCGGTGAGGGTGAGAGGACCCAGTACTTC.

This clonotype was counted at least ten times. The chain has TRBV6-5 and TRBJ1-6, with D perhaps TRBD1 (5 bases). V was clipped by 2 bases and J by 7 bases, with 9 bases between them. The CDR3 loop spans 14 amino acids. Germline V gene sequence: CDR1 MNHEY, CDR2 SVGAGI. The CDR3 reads CASSYGGENSPLHF. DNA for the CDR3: TGTGCCAGCAGTTACGGGGGAGAGAATTCACCCCTCCACTTT.

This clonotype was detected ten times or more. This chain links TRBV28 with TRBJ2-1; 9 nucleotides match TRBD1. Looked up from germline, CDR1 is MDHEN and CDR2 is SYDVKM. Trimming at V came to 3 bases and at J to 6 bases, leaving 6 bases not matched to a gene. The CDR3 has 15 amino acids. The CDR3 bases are TGTGCCAGCAGTTTCTACAGGGGGCTGAGCAATGAGCAGTTCTTC. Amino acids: CASSFYRGLSNEQFF.

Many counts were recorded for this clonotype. CDR3 protein: CASSYSWGSNQPQHF. The CDR3 region has the DNA TGTGCCAGCAGTTACTCGTGGGGCTCCAATCAGCCCCAGCATTTT. The chain has TRBV6-2 or TRBV6-3 and TRBJ1-5; TRBD1 might be the D (5 bases). Looked up from germline, CDR1 is MNHEY and CDR2 is SVGEGT. This CDR3 is built from 15 residues. Deletions cut 0 bases from V and 3 bases from J, with 9 bases between.

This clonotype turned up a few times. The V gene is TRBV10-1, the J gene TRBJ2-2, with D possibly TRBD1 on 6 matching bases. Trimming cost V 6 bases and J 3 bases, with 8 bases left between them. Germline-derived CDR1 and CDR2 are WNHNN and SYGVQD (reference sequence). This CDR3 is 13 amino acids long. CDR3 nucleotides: TGCGCCAGCAGACCAGGGGACACCGGGGAGCTGTTTTTT. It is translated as CASRPGDTGELFF.

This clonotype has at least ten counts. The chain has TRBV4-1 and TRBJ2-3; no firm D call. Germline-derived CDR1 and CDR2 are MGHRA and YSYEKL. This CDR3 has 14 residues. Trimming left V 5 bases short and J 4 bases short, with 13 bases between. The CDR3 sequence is CASSSRSRSDTQYF. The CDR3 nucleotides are TGCGCCAGCAGCTCCAGGAGTAGGTCAGATACGCAGTATTTT.

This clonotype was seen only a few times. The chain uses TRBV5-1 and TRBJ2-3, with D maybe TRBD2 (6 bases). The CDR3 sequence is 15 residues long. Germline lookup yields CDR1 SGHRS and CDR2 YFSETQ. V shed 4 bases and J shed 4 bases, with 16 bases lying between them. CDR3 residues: CASSGAGQGADTQYF. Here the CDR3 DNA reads TGCGCCAGCAGCGGAGCGGGTCAGGGCGCAGATACGCAGTATTTT.

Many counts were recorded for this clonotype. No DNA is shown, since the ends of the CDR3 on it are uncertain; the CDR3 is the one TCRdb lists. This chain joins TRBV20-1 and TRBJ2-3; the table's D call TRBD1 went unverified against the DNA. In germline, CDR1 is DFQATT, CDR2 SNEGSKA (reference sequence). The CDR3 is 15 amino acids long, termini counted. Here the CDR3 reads CSARDTGDTQIRSIF.

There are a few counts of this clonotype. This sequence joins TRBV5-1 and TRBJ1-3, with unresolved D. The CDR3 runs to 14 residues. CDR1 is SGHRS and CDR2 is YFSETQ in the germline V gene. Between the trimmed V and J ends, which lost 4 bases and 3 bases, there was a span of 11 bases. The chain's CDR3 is CASSPERFGNTIYF. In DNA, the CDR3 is TGCGCCAGCAGCCCCGAGAGATTTGGAAACACCATATATTTT. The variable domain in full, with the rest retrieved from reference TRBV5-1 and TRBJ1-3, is KAGVTQTPRYLIKTRGQQVTLSCSPISGHRSVSWYQQTPGQGLQFLFEYFSETQRNKGNFPGRFSGRQFSNSRSEMNVSTLELGDSALYLCASSPERFGNTIYFGEGSWLTVV.

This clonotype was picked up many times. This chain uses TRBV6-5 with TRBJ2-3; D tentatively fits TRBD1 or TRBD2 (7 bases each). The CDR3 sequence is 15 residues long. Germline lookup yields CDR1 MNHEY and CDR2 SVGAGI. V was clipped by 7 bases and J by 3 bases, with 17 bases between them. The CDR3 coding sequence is TGTGCCAGCATTTCACAGGGGAGGGGGACAGATACGCAGTATTTT. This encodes CASISQGRGTDTQYF.

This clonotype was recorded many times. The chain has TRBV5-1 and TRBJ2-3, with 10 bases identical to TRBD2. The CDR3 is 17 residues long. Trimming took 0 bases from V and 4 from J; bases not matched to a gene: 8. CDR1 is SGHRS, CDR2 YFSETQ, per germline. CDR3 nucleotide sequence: TGCGCCAGCAGCTTGGGGCCCCTAGCGGGAGACGCAGATACGCAGTATTTT. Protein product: CASSLGPLAGDADTQYF.